The rows below give T cell receptor beta chains drawn from one sample of a study of cytomegalovirus exposure and HLA in healthy donors. Only in-frame clones appear in the TCRdb table, and some are missing; sequencing was by immunoSEQ multiplex PCR. This sample yields approximately 100,000 clones, of which roughly 70% are seen a single time; about 10% belongs to the top ten. Sequencing was performed on PBMCs. Receptor source: a man aged 45-65 years in good health and CMV-seronegative. Both conserved end residues are part of each CDR3. The order of the fields is J gene, V gene, D gene, clone size, CDR3 protein, CDR3 DNA. The D gene is left open where the match is weak. Size is omitted from some rows. Given values are once, few, many or a class for expanded clones.

TRBJ2-1	TRBV5-1	.	few	CASSFNNEQFF	TGCGCCAGCAGCTTTAACAATGAGCAGTTCTTC
TRBJ1-6	TRBV5-1	.	.	CASSLGGLPGSPLHF	TGCGCCAGCAGCTTGGGGGGCCTACCCGGTTCACCCCTCCACTTT
TRBJ2-3	TRBV10-2	TRBD1	.	CASTGTGRVPSTDTQYF	TGCGCCAGCACCGGGACAGGGAGGGTACCTAGCACAGATACGCAGTATTTT
TRBJ2-1	TRBV7-8	.	.	CASSSTGRGGAVSSSYNEQFF	TGTGCCAGCAGCTCCACGGGACGTGGCGGGGCGGTTTCTAGCTCCTACAATGAGCAGTTCTTC
TRBJ1-6	TRBV30	TRBD1	.	CAWKGDSHNSPLHF	TGTGCCTGGAAGGGGGACAGCCATAATTCACCCCTCCACTTT
TRBJ1-5	TRBV15	.	.	CATSREGGGRGNQPQHF	TGTGCCACCAGCAGAGAGGGGGGCGGGAGAGGCAATCAGCCCCAGCATTTT
TRBJ2-7	TRBV4-1	TRBD1	.	CASSQRQARTGGYEQYF	TGCGCCAGCAGCCAGAGGCAAGCTAGGACAGGGGGCTACGAGCAGTACTTC
TRBJ1-1	TRBV11-2	TRBD1	.	CASSPLRDRKGRGAFF	TGTGCCAGCAGCCCTCTCCGGGACAGAAAAGGAAGAGGAGCTTTCTTT
TRBJ1-2	TRBV28	.	few	CASSHREPCF	TGTGCCAGCAGTCACAGGGAACCCTGCTTC
TRBJ2-1	TRBV5-1	.	.	CASSLAVVNEQFF	TGCGCCAGCAGCTTGGCGGTTGTCAATGAGCAGTTCTTC
TRBJ2-1	TRBV6-6	TRBD2	few	CASSSTSGSQFF	TGTGCCAGCAGTTCTACTAGCGGGTCTCAGTTCTTC
TRBJ2-5	TRBV5-1	TRBD2	.	CASSLGLAGSYQETQYF	TGCGCCAGCAGCTTGGGACTAGCGGGTTCGTACCAAGAGACCCAGTACTTC
TRBJ2-2	TRBV7-2	.	.	CASSLDYSGELFF	TGTGCCAGCAGCTTGGACTACTCCGGGGAGCTGTTTTTT
TRBJ1-1	TRBV18	TRBD1	.	CASSTGKNTEAFF	TGTGCCAGCTCGACAGGGAAGAACACTGAAGCTTTCTTT
TRBJ1-2	TRBV28	.	.	CASSLKGSGYTF	TGTGCCAGCAGTTTAAAGGGGTCTGGCTACACCTTC
TRBJ2-1	TRBV2	TRBD1	.	CASRNRDRVNNEQFF	TGTGCCAGCAGAAACCGGGACAGGGTTAACAATGAGCAGTTCTTC
TRBJ1-5	TRBV6-5	.	.	CASARTANNQPQHF	TGTGCCAGCGCCCGGACAGCCAACAATCAGCCCCAGCATTTT
TRBJ2-3	TRBV6-5	TRBD1	few	CASSSYRGRATDTQYF	TGTGCCAGCAGTTCATACAGGGGGCGAGCTACAGATACGCAGTATTTT
TRBJ2-5	TRBV5-4	.	.	CASSLEAGETQYF	TGTGCCAGCAGCTTGGAGGCAGGGGAGACCCAGTACTTC
TRBJ1-4	TRBV27	TRBD1	.	CASSSVTGQGNEKLFF	TGTGCCAGCAGTTCAGTCACAGGACAGGGAAATGAAAAACTGTTTTTT
TRBJ1-6	TRBV28	TRBD1	.	CASNVQGANSPLHF	TGTGCCAGCAATGTACAGGGGGCGAATTCACCCCTCCACTTT
TRBJ1-4	TRBV19	.	.	CASRGGGTANEKLFF	TGTGCCAGTAGAGGCGGGGGGACGGCTAATGAAAAACTGTTTTTT
TRBJ2-7	TRBV16	TRBD1	.	CASSRRTGGIDEQYF	TGTGCCAGCAGCCGGCGGACAGGGGGAATAGACGAGCAGTACTTC
TRBJ2-7	TRBV6-1	TRBD1	.	CASSEGARTGLYEQYF	TGTGCCAGCAGTGAAGGGGCTCGGACAGGGCTCTACGAGCAGTACTTC
TRBJ2-2	TRBV9	.	.	CASSVAGAGGGELFF	TGTGCCAGCAGCGTAGCGGGAGCCGGGGGCGGGGAGCTGTTTTTT
TRBJ1-1	TRBV15	.	.	CATSRDRPGSATEAFF	TGTGCCACCAGCAGAGATCGGCCGGGTAGTGCCACTGAAGCTTTCTTT
TRBJ2-3	TRBV7-7	TRBD1	.	CASSPRSLGFRRDREKTDTQYF	TGTGCTAGCAGCCCCAGGAGCCTTGGATTTAGACGGGACAGGGAGAAGACAGATACGCAGTATTTT
TRBJ1-5	TRBV2	.	.	CASSGQMSNQPQHF	TGTGCCAGCAGTGGACAGATGAGCAATCAGCCCCAGCATTTT
TRBJ2-5	TRBV5-1	.	few	CASRGGVLGETQYF	TGCGCCAGCAGGGGCGGGGTTTTGGGAGAGACCCAGTACTTC
TRBJ2-4	TRBV27	TRBD1	.	CASSMDRKNIQYF	TGTGCCAGCAGTATGGACAGGAAAAACATTCAGTACTTC
TRBJ1-6	TRBV19	.	.	CASSIKGTYNSPLHF	TGTGCCAGTAGTATAAAGGGGACCTATAATTCACCCCTCCACTTT
TRBJ2-1	TRBV15	TRBD2	.	CATRSGRGTHNEQFF	TGTGCCACTCGGTCCGGGAGGGGGACTCACAATGAGCAGTTCTTC